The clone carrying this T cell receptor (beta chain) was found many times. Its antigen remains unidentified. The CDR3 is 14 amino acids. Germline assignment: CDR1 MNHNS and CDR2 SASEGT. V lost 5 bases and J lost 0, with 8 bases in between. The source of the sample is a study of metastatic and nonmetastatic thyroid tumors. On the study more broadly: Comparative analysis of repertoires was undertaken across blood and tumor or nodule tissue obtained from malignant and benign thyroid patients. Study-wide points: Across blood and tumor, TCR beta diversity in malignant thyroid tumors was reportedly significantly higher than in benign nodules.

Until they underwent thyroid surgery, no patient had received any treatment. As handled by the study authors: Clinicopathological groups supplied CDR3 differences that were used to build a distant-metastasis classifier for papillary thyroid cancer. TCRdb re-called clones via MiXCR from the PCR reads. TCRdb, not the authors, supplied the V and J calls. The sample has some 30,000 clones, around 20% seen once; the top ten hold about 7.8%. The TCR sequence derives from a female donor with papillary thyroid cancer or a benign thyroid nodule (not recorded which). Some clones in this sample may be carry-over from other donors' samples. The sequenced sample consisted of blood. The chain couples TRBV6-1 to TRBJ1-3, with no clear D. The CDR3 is CASSWQSSGNTIYF. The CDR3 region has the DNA TGTGCCAGCAGTTGGCAGAGCTCTGGAAACACCATATATTTT.